These T cell receptor beta chains were read from a single sample in a study of T cell responses to AZD1222 COVID-19 vaccine. Some clones are missing from TCRdb's copy, which holds only in-frame ones; the method was immunoSEQ multiplex PCR. The sample yields 100,000 or so clones, about 91% seen once. The sequencing used peripheral blood, collected 28 days after the second AZD1222 dose. The origin of the receptors is an adult who received the AZD1222 COVID-19 vaccine. The CDR3 runs from the conserved cysteine through the conserved F or W. The order of the fields is CDR3 length, clone size, V gene, D gene, J gene, CDR3 protein, CDR3 DNA. A D gene is named only where the DNA matches it firmly. Expanded clones get a size class; other rows say once, few or many, or leave the size out.

15	-	TRBV5-6	TRBD1	TRBJ2-7	CASSLGQGSTYEQYF	TGTGCCAGCAGCTTAGGACAGGGGAGTACCTACGAGCAGTACTTC
11	-	TRBV30	-	TRBJ2-1	CAWASVNEQFF	TGTGCCTGGGCTAGCGTAAATGAGCAGTTCTTC
16	-	TRBV30	TRBD1	TRBJ1-1	CAWRATLRDRNTEAFF	TGTGCCTGGAGAGCTACCCTTAGGGACAGAAACACTGAAGCTTTCTTT
15	-	TRBV6-4	-	TRBJ1-5	CASSVDADRYQPQHF	TGTGCCAGCAGTGTGGACGCGGACCGGTATCAGCCCCAGCATTTT
18	-	TRBV11-2	TRBD1	TRBJ1-4	CASSSPRDRGLTNEKLFF	TGTGCCAGCAGCTCGCCGAGGGACAGGGGGCTTACTAATGAAAAACTGTTTTTT
14	few	TRBV5-5	TRBD2	TRBJ2-5	CASRFTSGGETQYF	TGTGCCAGCAGGTTTACTAGCGGGGGTGAGACCCAGTACTTC
16	-	TRBV5-1	-	TRBJ2-7	CASSLEGGTFSYEQYF	TGCGCCAGCAGCTTGGAGGGGGGAACCTTCTCCTACGAGCAGTACTTC
15	-	TRBV10-3	-	TRBJ1-2	CAISDLDRSNYGYTF	TGTGCCATCAGTGACCTCGACAGGTCCAACTATGGCTACACCTTC
12	-	TRBV6-6	-	TRBJ2-2	CASSWGAGELFF	TGTGCCAGCAGTTGGGGGGCCGGGGAGCTGTTTTTT
15	-	TRBV5-6	-	TRBJ1-1	CASSFSRVRDTEAFF	TGTGCCAGCAGCTTCTCCAGGGTAAGGGACACTGAAGCTTTCTTT
18	-	TRBV18	-	TRBJ2-1	CASSFFEGTRSSYNEQFF	TGTGCCAGCTCATTCTTCGAAGGGACCCGCAGCTCCTACAATGAGCAGTTCTTC
12	-	TRBV12-3/TRBV12-4	-	TRBJ2-7	CASSFGFHEQYF	TGTGCCAGCAGTTTCGGGTTCCACGAGCAGTACTTC
15	-	TRBV6-5	TRBD2	TRBJ2-1	CASGRSSGGINEQFF	TGTGCCAGCGGGCGTTCAAGCGGGGGGATCAATGAGCAGTTCTTC
14	-	TRBV6-5	-	TRBJ1-5	CASSYSRDGQPQHF	TGTGCCAGCAGTTACAGCAGGGACGGTCAGCCCCAGCATTTT
15	-	TRBV4-1	-	TRBJ1-5	CASSVRENPNQPQHF	TGCGCCAGCAGCGTCAGGGAAAACCCCAATCAGCCCCAGCATTTT
13	-	TRBV7-8	-	TRBJ2-1	CASSLYRNNEQFF	TGTGCCAGCAGCTTATACCGCAACAATGAGCAGTTCTTC
13	-	TRBV11-2	-	TRBJ2-7	CASSAPGTREQYF	TGTGCCAGCAGCGCCCCCGGGACACGCGAGCAGTACTTC
17	once	TRBV6-2/TRBV6-3	-	TRBJ2-7	CASSYSARVDFYPEQYF	TGTGCCAGCAGTTACTCGGCCAGGGTGGATTTCTATCCCGAGCAGTACTTC
13	once	TRBV11-2	-	TRBJ2-7	CASSPGFGYEQYF	TGTGCCAGCAGCCCCGGTTTTGGCTACGAGCAGTACTTC
15	-	TRBV5-1	-	TRBJ1-4	CASSWALGGAEKLFF	TGCGCCAGCAGCTGGGCTCTCGGTGGGGCGGAAAAACTGTTTTTT
19	few	TRBV18	TRBD1	TRBJ1-6	CASSPDQGARSSYNSPLHF	TGTGCCAGCTCACCAGACCAGGGGGCGCGTAGCTCCTATAATTCACCCCTCCACTTT
15	-	TRBV11-2	-	TRBJ1-4	CASSLGQVENEKLFF	TGTGCCAGCAGCTTAGGACAGGTGGAAAATGAAAAACTGTTTTTT
10	-	TRBV7-9	-	TRBJ2-1	CASRPEEQFF	TGTGCCAGCAGGCCTGAGGAGCAGTTCTTC
12	-	TRBV3-1/TRBV3-2	-	TRBJ2-7	CASSPNFYEQYF	TGTGCCAGCAGCCCTAACTTCTACGAGCAGTACTTC
15	-	TRBV19	-	TRBJ1-1	CASSIIGAVNTEAFF	TGTGCCAGTAGTATAATTGGAGCGGTGAACACTGAAGCTTTCTTT
11	-	TRBV7-9	-	TRBJ2-1	CASSLAPAQFF	TGTGCCAGCAGCTTAGCGCCTGCACAGTTCTTC
17	-	TRBV28	-	TRBJ1-3	CASSLLMGGGIGNTIYF	TGTGCCAGCAGTTTATTAATGGGCGGGGGGATAGGAAACACCATATATTTT
17	-	TRBV9	-	TRBJ1-4	CASSVGQTLSTNEKLFF	TGTGCCAGCAGCGTAGGGCAGACCCTATCAACTAATGAAAAACTGTTTTTT
15	-	TRBV11-3	-	TRBJ1-4	CASSFLGLRNEKLFF	TGTGCCAGCAGCTTCCTAGGCCTTAGAAATGAAAAACTGTTTTTT
16	-	TRBV19	-	TRBJ1-6	CASSIGKGSYNSPLHF	TGTGCCAGTAGTATTGGTAAAGGCTCGTATAATTCACCCCTCCACTTT
14	-	TRBV28	-	TRBJ1-1	CASSFLGGANIAFF	TGTGCCAGCAGTTTTCTGGGGGGCGCGAATATAGCTTTCTTT
13	-	TRBV6-4	-	TRBJ1-5	CASSVNGNQPQHF	TGTGCCAGCAGTGTAAATGGCAATCAGCCCCAGCATTTT
14	-	TRBV15	TRBD1	TRBJ1-4	CATSRVSGGEKLFF	TGTGCCACCAGCAGAGTGTCAGGGGGCGAAAAACTGTTTTTT
12	-	TRBV10-1	-	TRBJ2-5	CASSGRRGTQYF	TGCGCCAGCAGTGGACGACGAGGGACCCAGTACTTC
14	-	TRBV6-5	-	TRBJ1-6	CASSRTRENSPLHF	TGTGCCAGCAGCCGCACACGGGAAAATTCACCCCTCCACTTT
15	-	TRBV7-9	TRBD1	TRBJ2-5	CASSPTDREVETQYF	TGTGCCAGCAGCCCAACGGACAGGGAAGTGGAGACCCAGTACTTC
17	-	TRBV6-4	TRBD1	TRBJ1-3	CASSLTRGTGCGNTIYF	TGTGCCAGCAGTCTAACCAGGGGGACAGGCTGTGGAAACACCATATATTTT
15	-	TRBV30	TRBD1	TRBJ1-1	CARQGTDDSYTEAFF	TGTGCCCGCCAAGGGACAGATGATTCTTACACTGAAGCTTTCTTT
15	-	TRBV5-4	TRBD1	TRBJ1-2	CASSHDRGWNYGYTF	TGTGCCAGCAGTCATGACAGGGGGTGGAACTATGGCTACACCTTC
13	-	TRBV5-1	-	TRBJ1-2	CASSLGQSYGYTF	TGCGCCAGCAGCTTAGGGCAGTCCTATGGCTACACCTTC
14	-	TRBV27	-	TRBJ2-7	CASGPARIIDEQYF	TGTGCCAGCGGGCCGGCCAGGATTATCGACGAGCAGTACTTC
13	-	TRBV4-3	-	TRBJ2-5	CASSRRQKETQYF	TGCGCCAGCAGCCGTAGGCAGAAAGAGACCCAGTACTTC
15	-	TRBV7-8	-	TRBJ1-3	CASSLLGRTGNTIYF	TGTGCCAGCAGCTTATTGGGGAGGACTGGAAACACCATATATTTT
18	-	TRBV2	TRBD2	TRBJ2-1	CATLPSKSGGDIYNEQFF	TGTGCCACCTTACCCTCTAAAAGCGGGGGGGATATCTACAATGAGCAGTTCTTC
15	-	TRBV29-1	-	TRBJ1-2	CSVHLRQGENYGYTF	TGCAGCGTTCACCTCCGACAAGGGGAGAACTATGGCTACACCTTC
13	-	TRBV7-9	-	TRBJ1-2	CASSLGSGEGYTF	TGTGCCAGCAGCTTAGGCTCAGGGGAAGGCTACACCTTC
13	-	TRBV7-2	-	TRBJ1-2	CASSLNGNYGYTF	TGTGCCAGCAGCTTAAATGGGAACTATGGCTACACCTTC
15	-	TRBV3-1/TRBV3-2	-	TRBJ1-1	CASSQVRGLNTEAFF	TGTGCCAGCAGCCAAGTGCGCGGGTTGAACACTGAAGCTTTCTTT
16	-	TRBV5-4	-	TRBJ1-3	CASSAGQRPLGNTIYF	TGTGCCAGCAGCGCAGGACAGAGACCGTTAGGAAACACCATATATTTT
11	-	TRBV2	-	TRBJ1-2	CASTGLVGGTF	TGTGCCAGCACAGGTCTAGTAGGTGGCACCTTC